The entry that follows covers one T cell receptor beta chain sequence. Methods used by the authors: Counts of nucleated cells, estimated from reference gene primer amplification, were obtained. Data came from immunoSEQ multiplex PCR; TCRdb stores just in-frame clones and leaves some out. D and trimming were read from the DNA, whereas the V and J calls and clone size are those reported in that table. The repertoire holds around 110,000 clones, with 90% as singletons. The data are from a study of blood T cell repertoires in COVID-19. The wider study: From the United States, Italy and Spain came samples of acute and convalescent COVID-19. Sample material is recorded as cDNA or gDNA derived from T cells, B-cell-depleted T cells, or PBMCs.

Germline CDR1 and CDR2: ENHRY and SYGVKD. The CDR3 has 15 residues. V lost 0 bases, J lost 7 bases, and 3 bases stayed unmatched. This receptor was identified in a human donor with active COVID-19. The donor label of this sample is uncertain. The sequenced material came from peripheral blood. The rearrangement links TRBV10-3 to TRBJ2-1, with 10 bases that match TRBD2. Here the CDR3 DNA reads TGTGCCATCAGTGAGTCGCTAGCGGGGGTTAATGAGCAGTTCTTC. Translated, it gives CAISESLAGVNEQFF.